The 3 T cell receptor beta chains in this list originate from one sample, sequenced in a study of CD8+CD57+ T cells in acquired aplastic anemia. Patients who underwent sequencing had shown CD8+CD57+ cell expansion by flow cytometry. Genomic DNA was employed as the template in profiling TCR beta VDJ and CDR3. TCRdb fed the reads into MiXCR, producing one record per CDR3 protein. Here the sample spans about 180,000 distinct CDR3 sequences, roughly half being singletons. The sequenced sample consisted of sorted CD4+, CD8+, or CD8+CD57+ T cells (not recorded which) from PBMCs. Source of these receptors: a human donor with aplastic anemia.

V and J are TRBV19 and TRBJ2-7; D tentatively reads TRBD1 or TRBD2 (6 bases each). Germline V gene sequence: CDR1 LNHDA, CDR2 SQIVND (reference sequence). The CDR3 sequence is 12 residues long. V lost 1 base and J lost 11, with 12 bases in between. CDR3 sequence reads: CASSIVGGRKYF. The CDR3 coding sequence is TGTGCCAGTAGTATAGTGGGGGGCCGTAAGTACTTC. Full variable domain (outside the CDR3, taken from reference TRBV19 and TRBJ2-7): DGGITQSPKYLFRKEGQNVTLSCEQNLNHDAMYWYRQDPGQGLRLIYYSQIVNDFQKGDIAEGYSVSREKKESFPLTVTSAQKNPTAFYLCASSIVGGRKYFGPGTRLTVT.

As for this clonotype: It is likely a read error, because the conserved phenylalanine at the end of the CDR3 is missing. The J gene is TRBJ1-5, the V gene TRBV10-3; no definite D call. Per germline, CDR1 ENHRY and CDR2 SYGVKD. This CDR3 is 15 amino acids long. The CDR3 DNA is TGTGCCAGCAGTTACCGCCCAGATAGCAATCAGCCCCAGCATTCT. It is translated as CASSYRPDSNQPQHS.

This clonotype has only a few counts. The genes are TRBV4-2 and TRBJ2-3; D tentatively reads TRBD1 or TRBD2 (5 bases each). The CDR3 covers 19 residues. The germline CDR1 and CDR2 sequences are LGHNA and YNFKEQ. V was pared by 4 bases and J by 2 bases, with 25 bases between. The CDR3 here is CASSRQLRRAEKATDTQYF. CDR3 bases: TGTGCCAGCAGCCGACAGCTTAGGCGGGCGGAGAAAGCCACAGATACGCAGTATTTT.